The entry below gives a single T cell receptor (beta chain) sequence along with its context. Its specificity is unknown. J lost 6 bases, V lost 5 bases, and 10 bases had no gene match. The CDR3 totals 15 residues. CDR1 is SGHRS, CDR2 YFSETQ, per germline. The data stem from a study of OX40 agonist ivuxolimab in advanced cancers. Here immunoSEQ multiplex PCR was the method, and the copy in TCRdb shows in-frame clones only, minus some. The sample lists approximately 69,000 clones; approximately 93% were seen once. Broader study findings: CD4+ and CD8+ blood T cells expanded clonally by week 6 at 0.1 to 3.0 mg/kg. Partial responders receiving 0.1-3.0 mg/kg showed among the lowest clonal expansion.

Sequenced here: CD4+ or CD8+ T cells sorted from blood, sampled in a trial of the OX40 agonist ivuxolimab. The genes are TRBV5-1 and TRBJ2-1; 8 nucleotides match TRBD1. The TCR comes from an adult with an advanced solid tumor such as melanoma, head and neck, liver or kidney cancer. The chain's CDR3 is CASSKDSDRANEQFF. The CDR3 nucleotides read TGCGCCAGCAGTAAAGACTCGGACAGGGCCAATGAGCAGTTCTTC.